One sample yielded the 26 T cell receptor beta chains listed below, sequenced in a study of T cells after yellow fever vaccination. TCRdb reprocessed the 5' RACE reads via MiXCR and lists one record per CDR3 protein. Of under 400,000 distinct CDR3 sequences listed, approximately 12% are singletons. This specimen was CD4+ T cells sorted from PBMCs, taken 15 days after the yellow fever booster vaccination. The receptors were sampled from a man between 18 and 29 years old who received the YFV17D yellow fever vaccine.

The chain carries TRBV14 and TRBJ2-7; tentative D call: TRBD2 (7 bases). The CDR3 consists of 17 residues. V lost 3 bases and J lost 3, with 21 bases in between. Germline V lookup: CDR1 SGHDN, CDR2 FVKESK. The CDR3 coding sequence is TGTGCCAGCAGCCAGAAAGGGATGAGGGGGGGAAGCTACGAGCAGTACTTC. This gives the protein CASSQKGMRGGSYEQYF.

This clonotype was found a few times. This rearrangement joins TRBV6-1 to TRBJ2-3; no firm D call. The length of the CDR3 is 18 residues. Germline CDR1 is MNHNS and CDR2 is SASEGT. Trimming stripped 4 bases from V and 1 base from J, with 21 bases between. This chain's CDR3 is CASSVTVFSSSRTDTQYF. The CDR3 nucleotides read TGTGCCAGCAGTGTAACGGTATTCTCATCCTCCCGCACAGATACGCAGTATTTT.

This clonotype showed up many times. J is TRBJ1-5 and V is TRBV12-3 or TRBV12-4; D ambiguous. The CDR3 contains 12 residues. The germline V and J ends were trimmed by 4 bases and 0 bases, with 1 base remaining between them. As DNA, the CDR3 is TGTGCCAGCAGTTATAGCAATCAGCCCCAGCATTTT. Its translation: CASSYSNQPQHF.

V and J are TRBV7-2 and TRBJ2-4; D is uncertain. This CDR3 has 14 residues. V lost 1 base and J 5 bases, leaving 9 bases between the germline ends. From germline, CDR1 is SGHTA and CDR2 FQGNSA. The DNA of the CDR3 is TGTGCCAGCAGCTTAGGAAGGGCCCAAAACATTCAGTACTTC. Its translation: CASSLGRAQNIQYF.

The rearrangement joins TRBV5-1 to TRBJ1-1, with D tentatively TRBD1 (5 bases). The length of the CDR3 is 16 residues. Germline loops: CDR1 SGHRS, CDR2 YFSETQ. The V and J ends lost 1 base and 3 bases respectively, with 16 bases between them. DNA for the CDR3: TGCGCCAGCAGCTTGATCGCGAGGGGCTCGGACACTGAAGCTTTCTTT. Residues: CASSLIARGSDTEAFF.

This sequence joins TRBV7-8 and TRBJ2-3; maybe TRBD2 (6 bases). The germline V gene has CDR1 SGHVS and CDR2 FQNEAQ. The CDR3 has 14 residues. The V end lost 6 bases, the J end lost 0 bases, and 10 bases lay between the germline ends. The CDR3 sequence: CASRSGSSTDTQYF. The CDR3 DNA reads as TGTGCCAGCAGATCCGGGAGTAGCACAGATACGCAGTATTTT.

The V gene is TRBV12-3 or TRBV12-4, the J gene TRBJ1-6, with D perhaps TRBD1 (6 bases). V was shortened by 5 bases and J by 10 bases, with 12 bases between the two germline ends. The CDR3 spans 13 residues. CDR3 residues: CASSTYRDSPLHF. The CDR3 DNA sequence: TGTGCCAGCAGTACGTACAGGGACTCACCCCTCCACTTT.

This clonotype has more than one count but fewer than ten. The chain recombines TRBV28 with TRBJ2-1; D unclear. CDR1 MDHEN and CDR2 SYDVKM come from the germline V gene. CDR3 size: 13 residues. With 5 bases removed from V and 6 bases from J, the gap between germline ends came to 11 bases. The DNA for the CDR3 is TGTGCCAGCAGTCAACCGATCACCAATGAGCAGTTCTTC. Protein: CASSQPITNEQFF.

This clonotype was seen a handful of times. The CDR3 spells CAVRANSGVQAEAFF. In DNA, the CDR3 is TGTGCCGTCAGGGCCAATTCGGGGGTACAGGCCGAAGCTTTCTTT. V gene TRBV19 combines with J gene TRBJ1-1, with D maybe TRBD1 (5 bases). Trimming took off 11 bases at V and 8 bases at J, with 27 bases between the two ends. The V gene's germline CDR1 is LNHDA and CDR2 SQIVND (reference sequence). This CDR3 spans 15 amino acids.

This clonotype has just a few counts. The CDR3 loop is CASSYSGKTDTQYF. Here the CDR3 DNA reads TGTGCCAGCAGTTACTCGGGGAAGACAGATACGCAGTATTTT. The chain uses TRBV6-6 and TRBJ2-3; no clear D gene. The CDR3 totals 14 residues. V was pared by 0 bases and J by 3 bases, with 7 bases between. Germline CDR1 and CDR2: MNHNY and SVGAGI (reference sequence).

V gene TRBV5-1 combines with J gene TRBJ1-1, with D perhaps TRBD1 (5 bases). This CDR3 spans 16 amino acids. The germline V gene encodes CDR1 SGHRS and CDR2 YFSETQ. V was clipped by 1 base and J by 6 bases, with 19 bases between them. CDR3 amino acids: CASSLWVRARRAEAFF. The CDR3 DNA reads TGCGCCAGCAGCTTGTGGGTCAGGGCGAGGCGCGCTGAAGCTTTCTTT. Combining the CDR3 with reference TRBV5-1 and TRBJ1-1 gives the whole variable domain KAGVTQTPRYLIKTRGQQVTLSCSPISGHRSVSWYQQTPGQGLQFLFEYFSETQRNKGNFPGRFSGRQFSNSRSEMNVSTLELGDSALYLCASSLWVRARRAEAFFGQGTRLTVV.

The J gene is TRBJ2-1, the V gene TRBV12-3 or TRBV12-4, with D possibly matching TRBD2 (6 bases). This CDR3 region has 12 residues. Trimming removed 5 bases from V and 12 bases from J, with 14 bases in between. CDR3 residues: CASSRAWTTQFF. CDR3 in DNA: TGTGCCAGCAGTAGGGCTTGGACTACGCAGTTCTTC.

The chain is built from TRBV20-1 and TRBJ1-6; the D gene is possibly TRBD1 (5 bases). V dropped 4 bases and J dropped 5 bases, with 12 bases sitting between them. CDR3 length equals 14 residues. Germline loops: CDR1 DFQATT, CDR2 SNEGSKA (reference sequence). The CDR3 protein is CSATGRGNNSPLHF. The DNA for the CDR3 is TGCAGTGCTACAGGACGGGGGAATAATTCACCCCTCCACTTT.

J is TRBJ1-2 and V is TRBV12-3 or TRBV12-4, with TRBD1 matching 9 bases. V gave up 6 bases and J gave up 7 bases; unmatched junction bases: 6. CDR3 length equals 13 residues. The CDR3 DNA is TGTGCCAGCAGGCCGGGACAGGGAGGTGGCTACACCTTC. As protein: CASRPGQGGGYTF.

This clonotype was seen more than once but under ten times. The chain is built from TRBV5-1 and TRBJ2-1, with TRBD2 matching over 9 bases. J was trimmed by 9 bases and V by 4 bases; bases with no gene match: 11. Germline-derived CDR1 and CDR2 are SGHRS and YFSETQ. The CDR3 length is 15 residues. For the CDR3, the DNA is TGCGCCAGCAGCAAAGTAGCGGGGGCCGTGAGTGAGCAGTTCTTC. It encodes CASSKVAGAVSEQFF.

This clonotype has at least ten counts. The gene calls are TRBV12-3 or TRBV12-4 and TRBJ2-7, with 12 bases matching TRBD1. The V segment lost 4 bases and the J segment 6 bases; nucleotides outside the gene matches: 10. CDR3 length: 16 amino acids. This chain's CDR3 is CASSWGAGQGASEQYF. In nucleotides, the CDR3 is TGTGCCAGCAGTTGGGGCGCGGGACAGGGGGCCTCCGAGCAGTACTTC.

This sequence joins TRBV4-3 and TRBJ2-3; D is unclear. V was clipped by 8 bases and J by 0 bases, with 15 bases between them. The CDR3 contains 15 residues. Looked up from germline, CDR1 is LGHNA and CDR2 is YSLEER. The CDR3 protein is CASSHRTASTDTQYF. The DNA for the CDR3 is TGCGCCAGCTCCCATCGGACGGCTAGCACAGATACGCAGTATTTT.

This clonotype was detected only a few times. J is TRBJ2-5 and V is TRBV7-2; no clear D. This CDR3 has 13 amino acids. Germline V gene lookup returns CDR1 SGHTA and CDR2 FQGNSA. Trimming pared 5 bases from V and 2 bases from J, leaving 9 bases between. CDR3 DNA: TGTGCCAGCAGCCAGAATAGGCAAGAGACCCAGTACTTC. It is translated as CASSQNRQETQYF.

This clonotype has just a few counts. V is TRBV6-6 and J is TRBJ1-5; the D is unclear. Germline-derived CDR1 and CDR2 are MNHNY and SVGAGI (reference sequence). V shed 1 base and J shed 9 bases, with 19 bases lying between them. The CDR3 contains 16 residues. The CDR3 DNA reads TGTGCCAGCAGTTACTTTATTGGCAGCCAGATGGGGCCCCAGCATTTT. This encodes CASSYFIGSQMGPQHF.

This clonotype showed up just a few times. The V gene is TRBV12-3 or TRBV12-4, the J gene TRBJ2-2; no clear D. The CDR3 consists of 14 residues. Trimming removed 6 bases at V and 1 base at J, with 9 bases between. The CDR3 DNA sequence: TGTGCCAGCAGGCCGATGGGGAACACCGGGGAGCTGTTTTTT. As protein: CASRPMGNTGELFF.

This clonotype was seen more than once but under ten times. The chain uses TRBV4-3 and TRBJ2-1; 9 bases match TRBD2. The CDR3 loop spans 16 amino acids. V was pared by 2 bases and J by 5 bases, with 7 bases of the junction left unmatched. Per germline, CDR1 LGHNA and CDR2 YSLEER. CDR3 nucleotides: TGCGCCAGCAGCCAATCCCTCGCGGGGGGGCACAATGAGCAGTTCTTC. It specifies CASSQSLAGGHNEQFF.

The chain is built from TRBV10-3 and TRBJ1-1, with D unresolved. This CDR3 has 14 residues. The V end lost 4 bases, the J end lost 4 bases, and 13 bases lay between the germline ends. Germline V gene sequence: CDR1 ENHRY, CDR2 SYGVKD. The CDR3 coding sequence is TGTGCCATCAGTGGAGCGGGCTTGGGCACTGAAGCTTTCTTT. Its translation is CAISGAGLGTEAFF.

This clonotype was seen ten or more times. The V and J genes are TRBV30 and TRBJ1-1, with a tentative D call TRBD1 (5 bases). V lost 4 bases to trimming and J lost 2 bases, with 17 bases between them. Germline V gene data show CDR1 as GTSNPN and CDR2 as SVGIG (reference sequence). The CDR3 length is 15 residues. CDR3 protein: CAWTVGGSGNTEAFF. In nucleotides, the CDR3 is TGTGCCTGGACCGTGGGGGGGAGCGGTAACACTGAAGCTTTCTTT.

The chain combines TRBV4-1 with TRBJ2-2; 8 bases are shared with TRBD1. The CDR3 runs to 16 residues. Trimming removed 1 base from V and 0 bases from J; junction bases left unmatched: 1. Germline assignment: CDR1 MGHRA and CDR2 YSYEKL. The CDR3 region is CASSQGGQANTGELFF. CDR3 sequence (DNA): TGCGCCAGCAGCCAAGGGGGACAGGCGAACACCGGGGAGCTGTTTTTT.

This clonotype was detected only a few times. The V call is TRBV7-9, the J call TRBJ1-5; D is ambiguous. Per germline, CDR1 SEHNR and CDR2 FQNEAQ (reference sequence). V lost 1 base to trimming and J lost 7 bases, with 11 bases between them. CDR3 size: 14 residues. CDR3 sequence (DNA): TGTGCCAGCAGCTTAGAATCGTCGGGCCAGCCCCAGCATTTT. Protein product: CASSLESSGQPQHF.

This chain uses TRBV6-2 or TRBV6-3 with TRBJ2-5, with D perhaps given as TRBD1 or TRBD2 (6 bases each). The CDR3 consists of 15 residues. Germline V gives CDR1 MNHEY, CDR2 SVGEGT. V was clipped by 7 bases and J by 3 bases, with 18 bases between them. In DNA form, the CDR3 reads TGTGCCAGCACCTTCCCGGGAAGGGGGGAAGAGACCCAGTACTTC. It translates to CASTFPGRGEETQYF.